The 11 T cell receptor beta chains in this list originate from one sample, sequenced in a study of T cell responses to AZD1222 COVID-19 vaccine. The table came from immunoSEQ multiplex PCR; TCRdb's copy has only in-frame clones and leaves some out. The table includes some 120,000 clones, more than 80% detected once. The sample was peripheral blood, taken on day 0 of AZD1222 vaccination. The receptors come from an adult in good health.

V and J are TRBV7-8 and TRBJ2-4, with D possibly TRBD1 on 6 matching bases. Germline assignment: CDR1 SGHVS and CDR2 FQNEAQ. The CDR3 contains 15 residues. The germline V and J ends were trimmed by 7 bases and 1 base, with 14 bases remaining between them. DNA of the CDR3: TGTGCCAGCACCCCGGACAGCCTGGCCAAAAACATTCAGTACTTC. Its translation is CASTPDSLAKNIQYF.

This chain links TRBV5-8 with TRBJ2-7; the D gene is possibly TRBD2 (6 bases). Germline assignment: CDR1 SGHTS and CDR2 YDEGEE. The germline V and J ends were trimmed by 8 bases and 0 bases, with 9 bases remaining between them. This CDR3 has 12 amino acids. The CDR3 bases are TGTGCCAGTACGGAGGGCTCCTACGAGCAGTACTTC. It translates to CASTEGSYEQYF.

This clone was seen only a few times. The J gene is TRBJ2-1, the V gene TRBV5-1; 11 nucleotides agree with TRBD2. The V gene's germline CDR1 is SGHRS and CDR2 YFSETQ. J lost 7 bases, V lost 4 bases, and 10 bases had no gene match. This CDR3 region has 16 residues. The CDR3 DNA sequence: TGCGCCAGCAGCAACAAACTAGCGGGAGAAGGGAATGAGCAGTTCTTC. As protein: CASSNKLAGEGNEQFF. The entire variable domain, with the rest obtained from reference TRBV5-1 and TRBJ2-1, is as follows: KAGVTQTPRYLIKTRGQQVTLSCSPISGHRSVSWYQQTPGQGLQFLFEYFSETQRNKGNFPGRFSGRQFSNSRSEMNVSTLELGDSALYLCASSNKLAGEGNEQFFGPGTRLTVL.

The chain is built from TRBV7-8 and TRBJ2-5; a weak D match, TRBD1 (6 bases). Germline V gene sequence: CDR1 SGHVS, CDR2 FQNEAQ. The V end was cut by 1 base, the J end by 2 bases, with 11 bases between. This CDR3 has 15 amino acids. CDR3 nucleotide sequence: TGTGCCAGCAGCTTAGACTTGACAGGACAAGAGACCCAGTACTTC. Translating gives CASSLDLTGQETQYF.

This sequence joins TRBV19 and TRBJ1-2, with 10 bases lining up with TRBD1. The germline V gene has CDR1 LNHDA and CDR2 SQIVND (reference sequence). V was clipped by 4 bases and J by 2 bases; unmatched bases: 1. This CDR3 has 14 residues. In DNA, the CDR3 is TGTGCCAGTAGTAGGGACAGGGGAAACTATGGCTACACCTTC. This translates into CASSRDRGNYGYTF.

This CDR3 is CASSVGTEGRGYTF. In nucleotides, the CDR3 is TGTGCCAGCAGCGTAGGGACAGAGGGACGGGGCTACACCTTC. The chain recombines TRBV9 with TRBJ1-2, with TRBD1 as a possible D gene (6 bases). Germline V CDR1 and CDR2: SGDLS, YYNGEE. This CDR3 region has 14 residues. Trimming shortened V by 0 bases and J by 8 bases, and 14 bases separated the two germline ends.

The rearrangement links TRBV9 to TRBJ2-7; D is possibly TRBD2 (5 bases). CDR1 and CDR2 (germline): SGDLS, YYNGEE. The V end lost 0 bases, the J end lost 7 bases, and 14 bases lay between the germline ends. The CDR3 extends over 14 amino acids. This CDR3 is CASSVEQTPGEQYF. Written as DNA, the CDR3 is TGTGCCAGCAGCGTAGAGCAGACCCCGGGGGAGCAGTACTTC.

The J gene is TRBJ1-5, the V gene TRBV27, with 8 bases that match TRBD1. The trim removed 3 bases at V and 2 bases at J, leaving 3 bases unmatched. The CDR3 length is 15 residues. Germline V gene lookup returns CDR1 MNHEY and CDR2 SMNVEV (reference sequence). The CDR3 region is CASSLTGVGNQPQHF. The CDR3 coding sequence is TGTGCCAGCAGTTTGACAGGGGTCGGCAATCAGCCCCAGCATTTT.

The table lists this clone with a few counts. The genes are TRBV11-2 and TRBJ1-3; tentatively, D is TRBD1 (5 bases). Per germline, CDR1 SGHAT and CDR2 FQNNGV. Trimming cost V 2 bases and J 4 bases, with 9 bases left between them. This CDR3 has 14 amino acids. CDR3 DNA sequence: TGTGCCAGCAGCTTATCCGGGGCGGGAAACACCATATATTTT. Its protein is CASSLSGAGNTIYF. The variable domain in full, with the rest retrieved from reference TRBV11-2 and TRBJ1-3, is EAGVAQSPRYKIIEKRQSVAFWCNPISGHATLYWYQQILGQGPKLLIQFQNNGVVDDSQLPKDRFSAERLKGVDSTLKIQPAKLEDSAVYLCASSLSGAGNTIYFGEGSWLTVV.

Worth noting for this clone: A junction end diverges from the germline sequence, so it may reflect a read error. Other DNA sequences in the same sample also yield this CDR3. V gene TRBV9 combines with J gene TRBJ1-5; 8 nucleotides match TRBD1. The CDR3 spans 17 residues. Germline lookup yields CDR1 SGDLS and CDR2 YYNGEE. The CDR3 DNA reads TGTGCCAGCAGTGTAGCTCCCGGACAGGGATTTGATCAGCCCCAGCATTTT. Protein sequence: CASSVAPGQGFDQPQHF.

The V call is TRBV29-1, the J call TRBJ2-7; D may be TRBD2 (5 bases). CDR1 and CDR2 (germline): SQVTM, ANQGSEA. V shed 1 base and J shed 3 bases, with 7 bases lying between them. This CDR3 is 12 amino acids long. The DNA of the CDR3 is TGCAGCGTTGAAGGGGGAGTCTACGAGCAGTACTTC. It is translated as CSVEGGVYEQYF.